This T cell receptor beta chain was sequenced in a study of T-cell reconstitution after alpha-beta-depleted transplantation in children. V was trimmed by 5 bases and J by 6 bases, leaving 6 bases between them. Germline V gives CDR1 SGHRS, CDR2 YFSETQ. This CDR3 region has 11 residues. Unique molecular identifiers were used in preparing the TCRbeta library. MiXCR, applied by TCRdb to the PCR reads, yields one record per CDR3 protein. The table lists a few hundred thousand distinct CDR3 sequences, about 9.2% of them singletons. The TCR sequence derives from a human donor who donated a stem cell graft to a child with acute lymphoblastic leukemia. Sequencing used PBMCs from the stem cell graft donor, obtained from the stem cell graft. This chain uses TRBV5-1 with TRBJ2-1; D not resolved. CDR3 sequence reads: CASSQTNEQFF. The CDR3, as DNA: TGCGCCAGCAGTCAGACCAATGAGCAGTTCTTC.